This T cell receptor (beta chain) was sequenced in a study of T cell changes during pregnancy in multiple sclerosis. Some clones are missing from TCRdb's copy, which holds only in-frame ones; the method was immunoSEQ multiplex PCR. The repertoire holds about 13,000 clones, with roughly nine tenths as singletons. The trim removed 1 base at V and 1 base at J, leaving 12 bases unmatched. Germline V lookup: CDR1 SGHTA, CDR2 FQGNSA. The CDR3 runs 18 residues. The TCR comes from a female donor in good health, enrolled as a control in a pregnancy study. The chain links TRBV7-2 to TRBJ2-7, with 8 nucleotides matching TRBD2. The sequencing used CD8+ T cells from peripheral blood mononuclear cells, collected after pregnancy. The CDR3 DNA follows: TGTGCCAGCAGCTTAGAAAGGGCTGAGCGGGAGAGTTCCTACGAGCAGTACTTC. Amino acid sequence: CASSLERAERESSYEQYF.